The 15 T cell receptor beta chains below were found in one sample sequenced in a study of T cell responses to AZD1222 COVID-19 vaccine. Some clones are missing from TCRdb's copy, which holds only in-frame ones; the method was immunoSEQ multiplex PCR. The sample holds about 120,000 clones, 88% seen once. The starting material was peripheral blood, obtained on day 0 of AZD1222 vaccination. The receptors come from an adult in good health.

The chain is built from TRBV7-9 and TRBJ1-4; TRBD1 matches 7 bases. The junction had 2 bases not matched to a gene; V was cut back by 6 bases and J by 1 base. Germline CDR1 is SEHNR and CDR2 is FQNEAQ (reference sequence). The CDR3 consists of 14 residues. The CDR3 nucleotides are TGTGCCAGCAGTAGACAGGGAACTAATGAAAAACTGTTTTTT. It specifies CASSRQGTNEKLFF.

The chain uses TRBV28 and TRBJ1-5; weak D call: TRBD1 (6 bases). The CDR3 covers 15 residues. CDR1 MDHEN and CDR2 SYDVKM come from the germline V gene. Deletions cut 2 bases from V and 2 bases from J, with 10 bases between. The CDR3 region is CASSLIRGGNQPQHF. CDR3 sequence (DNA): TGTGCCAGCAGTTTAATCAGGGGCGGCAATCAGCCCCAGCATTTT.

In this sample, this clone turned up a few times. The J gene is TRBJ1-3, the V gene TRBV5-5; a weak D match, TRBD1 (5 bases). V dropped 3 bases and J dropped 0 bases, with 7 bases sitting between them. Germline V CDR1 and CDR2: SGHKS, YYEKEE (reference sequence). The CDR3 extends over 14 amino acids. Here the CDR3 reads CASSSGLSGNTIYF. DNA for the CDR3: TGTGCCAGCAGCTCGGGACTCTCTGGAAACACCATATATTTT.

The chain recombines TRBV9 with TRBJ1-2, with D unresolved. Deletions cut 0 bases from V and 0 bases from J, with 18 bases between. The germline V gene encodes CDR1 SGDLS and CDR2 YYNGEE. The CDR3 loop spans 18 amino acids. The CDR3 reads CASSVGLGRPYANYGYTF. For the CDR3, the DNA is TGTGCCAGCAGCGTAGGTTTAGGCAGGCCCTACGCTAACTATGGCTACACCTTC.

This clone was recorded only once. The chain combines TRBV11-2 with TRBJ2-7; 11 bases are a match to TRBD1. The CDR3 is 14 amino acids. The trim removed 5 bases at V and 2 bases at J, leaving 2 bases unmatched. The V gene's germline CDR1 is SGHAT and CDR2 FQNNGV. CDR3 bases: TGTGCCAGCAGCCTGGGACAGGGGGCCTACGAGCAGTACTTC. This sequence encodes CASSLGQGAYEQYF.

V and J are TRBV2 and TRBJ1-6; D unclear. Trimming pared 7 bases from V and 13 bases from J, leaving 17 bases between. The CDR3 length is 13 residues. Germline-derived CDR1 and CDR2 are SNHLY and FYNNEI. CDR3 loop: CASNRDEGSPLHF. As DNA, the CDR3 is TGTGCCAGCAATCGGGATGAGGGATCGCCCCTCCACTTT.

The chain carries TRBV5-1 and TRBJ2-1; 12 bases agree with TRBD2. Germline values: CDR1 SGHRS, CDR2 YFSETQ. The CDR3 sequence is 14 residues long. The junction had 5 bases not matched to a gene; V was cut back by 5 bases and J by 8 bases. The DNA of the CDR3 is TGCGCCAGCAGTCCGACTAGCGGGAGCTATGAGCAGTTCTTC. This translates into CASSPTSGSYEQFF. The full variable domain, its missing parts supplied by reference TRBV5-1 and TRBJ2-1, is KAGVTQTPRYLIKTRGQQVTLSCSPISGHRSVSWYQQTPGQGLQFLFEYFSETQRNKGNFPGRFSGRQFSNSRSEMNVSTLELGDSALYLCASSPTSGSYEQFFGPGTRLTVL.

J is TRBJ1-2 and V is TRBV2; D might be TRBD1 (6 bases). The CDR3 has 13 amino acids. From germline, CDR1 is SNHLY and CDR2 FYNNEI. The ends were cut back, 3 bases at V and 6 bases at J, with 11 bases in the middle. CDR3 sequence: CASSDSAGDGYTF. CDR3 nucleotide sequence: TGTGCCAGCAGTGACTCGGCAGGGGATGGCTACACCTTC.

The chain combines TRBV5-1 with TRBJ2-3, with TRBD2 as a possible D gene (5 bases). CDR3 size: 14 residues. Trimming took off 0 bases at V and 4 bases at J, with 9 bases between the two ends. The germline V gene encodes CDR1 SGHRS and CDR2 YFSETQ. Written as DNA, the CDR3 is TGCGCCAGCAGCTTGGGTCCTAGCCCAGATACGCAGTATTTT. Amino acid sequence: CASSLGPSPDTQYF.

The chain carries TRBV7-9 and TRBJ2-3; the D gene is possibly TRBD2 (6 bases). Per germline, CDR1 SEHNR and CDR2 FQNEAQ (reference sequence). Trimming removed 3 bases at V and 6 bases at J, with 7 bases between. This CDR3 spans 12 amino acids. In nucleotides, the CDR3 is TGTGCCAGCAGCTTTGGGGGGGATACGCAGTATTTT. Encoded protein: CASSFGGDTQYF.

The rearrangement links TRBV2 to TRBJ1-2; 7 positions agree with TRBD1. The CDR3 loop spans 13 amino acids. CDR1 and CDR2 (germline): SNHLY, FYNNEI. After removal of 7 bases from V and 4 bases from J, the junction contained 6 bases not matched to a gene. CDR3 bases: TGTGCCAGCAATACCGGGACAGTCTATGGCTACACCTTC. It yields the protein CASNTGTVYGYTF.

This chain links TRBV29-1 with TRBJ2-3; D call uncertain. Trimming left V 6 bases short and J 1 base short, with 14 bases between. CDR3 size: 14 residues. CDR1 and CDR2 from the germline V gene are SQVTM and ANQGSEA. The chain's CDR3 is CSVSFWQGTDTQYF. The CDR3 DNA follows: TGCAGCGTCAGTTTCTGGCAGGGCACAGATACGCAGTATTTT.

This chain connects TRBV24-1 to TRBJ2-1; D may be TRBD1 (6 bases). The germline V gene encodes CDR1 KGHDR and CDR2 SFDVKD. Trimming took off 4 bases at V and 6 bases at J, with 15 bases between the two ends. The CDR3 runs to 15 residues. CDR3 nucleotides: TGTGCCACCAGTGACCCCGGGACATCGGCCAATGAGCAGTTCTTC. Protein sequence: CATSDPGTSANEQFF.

The chain couples TRBV5-1 to TRBJ1-2; D call uncertain. The CDR3 extends over 13 amino acids. Germline assignment: CDR1 SGHRS and CDR2 YFSETQ. V was clipped by 0 bases and J by 3 bases, with 6 bases between them. The CDR3 protein is CASSLDGDYGYTF. In DNA, the CDR3 is TGCGCCAGCAGCTTGGATGGGGACTATGGCTACACCTTC.

This clone was seen only a few times. This sequence joins TRBV23-1 and TRBJ2-7; D not resolved. TRBV23-1 is classed as an ORF, of uncertain function. The length of the CDR3 is 12 residues. V dropped 7 bases and J dropped 7 bases, with 14 bases sitting between them. The CDR3 loop is CASKARAWEQYF. CDR3 DNA sequence: TGCGCCAGCAAAGCTAGGGCCTGGGAGCAGTACTTC.